The entry below gives a single TCR beta chain sequence along with its context. The data originate from a study of blood T cell repertoires in COVID-19. TCRdb keeps only in-frame clones here, not all; method: immunoSEQ multiplex PCR. The repertoire includes 150,000 to 200,000 clones, about nine tenths of them detected once, and more than 8.5% sits in the top ten. The sequence came from a woman aged 18 to 35 who had recovered from COVID-19. The sequenced sample consisted of PBMCs or T cells enriched from blood (not recorded which).

CDR3 sequence: CASSWAYTDTQYF. CDR3 DNA: TGTGCCAGCAGTTGGGCCTACACAGATACGCAGTATTTT. V is TRBV28 and J is TRBJ2-3; D gene uncertain. The germline gives CDR1 MDHEN, CDR2 SYDVKM. The ends were cut back, 4 bases at V and 2 bases at J, with 7 bases in the middle. The CDR3 loop spans 13 amino acids.